These 5 T cell receptor beta chains were sequenced from one sample in a study of early T cells in non-severe SARS-CoV-2 infection. TCRdb re-called the 5' RACE reads through MiXCR, storing one row per CDR3 protein. The data hold roughly 38,000 distinct CDR3 sequences, with 4.5% to 7.5% observed a single time. The specimen sequenced was whole blood. The receptors come from an adult who was a healthcare worker with PCR-confirmed SARS-CoV-2 infection or an uninfected control (not recorded which).

This clonotype has just a few counts. The rearrangement uses TRBV7-9 and TRBJ2-4; TRBD2 matches at 7 bases. The CDR3 is 16 residues long. V was clipped by 5 bases and J by 2 bases; unmatched bases: 9. CDR1 is SEHNR and CDR2 is FQNEAQ in the germline V gene (reference sequence). The CDR3 sequence is CASSPGTIATKNIQYF. The CDR3 DNA is TGTGCCAGCAGCCCCGGGACTATCGCGACCAAAAACATTCAGTACTTC.

In DNA, the CDR3 is TGTGCCAGCAGCGTAGCGGGGGCCACAGATACGCAGTATTTT. Translating it yields CASSVAGATDTQYF. The rearrangement joins TRBV9 to TRBJ2-3; D may correspond to TRBD1 or TRBD2 (6 bases each). CDR3 length: 14 residues. CDR1 and CDR2 from the germline V gene are SGDLS and YYNGEE. V lost 0 bases, J lost 2 bases, and 7 bases lay in between.

This clonotype was recorded at least ten times. This chain links TRBV18 with TRBJ2-3; 8 bases map to TRBD2. After removal of 0 bases from V and 6 bases from J, the junction contained 11 bases not matched to a gene. Germline CDR1 reads KGHSH; CDR2 reads LQKENI. This CDR3 contains 17 residues. The CDR3 loop reads CASSPPDWASGQDTQYF. CDR3 DNA: TGTGCCAGCTCACCACCGGACTGGGCTAGCGGGCAGGATACGCAGTATTTT.

This clonotype was detected many times. The V and J genes are TRBV11-2 and TRBJ1-3; D is unresolved. CDR3 length: 15 amino acids. The V and J ends lost 5 bases and 4 bases respectively, with 15 bases between them. Germline V gene data show CDR1 as SGHAT and CDR2 as FQNNGV. CDR3 DNA: TGTGCCAGCAGCCCGGGCCTCAAGGGCGGAAACACCATATATTTT. Translating gives CASSPGLKGGNTIYF.

V and J are TRBV2 and TRBJ1-1; possible D gene TRBD1, 6 bases. Trimming stripped 4 bases from V and 6 bases from J, with 15 bases between. The CDR3 sequence is 14 residues long. Germline values: CDR1 SNHLY, CDR2 FYNNEI. This chain's CDR3 is CASSVAQGRAEAFF. CDR3 nucleotides: TGTGCCAGCAGTGTAGCCCAGGGGAGGGCTGAAGCTTTCTTT.